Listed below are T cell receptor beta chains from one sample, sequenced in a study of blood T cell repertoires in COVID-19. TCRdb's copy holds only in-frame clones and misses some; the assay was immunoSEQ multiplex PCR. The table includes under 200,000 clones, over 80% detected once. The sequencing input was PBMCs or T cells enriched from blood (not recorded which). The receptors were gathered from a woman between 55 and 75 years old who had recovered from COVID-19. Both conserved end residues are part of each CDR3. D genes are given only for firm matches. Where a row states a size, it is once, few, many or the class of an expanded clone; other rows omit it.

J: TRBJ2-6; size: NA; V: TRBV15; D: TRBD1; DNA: TGTGCCACCAGCCTCCGGGACAGGGGGGCTGGGGCCAACGTCCTGACTTTC; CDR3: CATSLRDRGAGANVLTF
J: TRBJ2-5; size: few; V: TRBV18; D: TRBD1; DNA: TGTGCCAGCTCACCACTCCGACAGGGGGAGACCCAGTACTTC; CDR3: CASSPLRQGETQYF
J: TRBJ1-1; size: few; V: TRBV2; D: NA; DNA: TGTGCCAGCAGTTTACAGGGTTCGGCGAACACTGAAGCTTTCTTT; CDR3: CASSLQGSANTEAFF
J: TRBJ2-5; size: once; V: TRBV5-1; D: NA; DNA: TGCGCCAGCAGCTTGGGGGGCGCTACGGAGACCCAGTACTTC; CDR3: CASSLGGATETQYF
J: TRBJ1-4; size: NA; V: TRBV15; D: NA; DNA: TGTGCCACGGGGGGTTTTAATGAAAAACTGTTTTTT; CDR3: CATGGFNEKLFF
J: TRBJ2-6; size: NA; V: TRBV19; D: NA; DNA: TGTGCCAGTAGTCCCGGCGGTGGGGCCAACGTCCTGACTTTC; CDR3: CASSPGGGANVLTF
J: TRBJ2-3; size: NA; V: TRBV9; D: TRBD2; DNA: TGTGCCAGCAGTGCGGGTGGTAGCGGGGCCACAGATACGCAGTATTTT; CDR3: CASSAGGSGATDTQYF
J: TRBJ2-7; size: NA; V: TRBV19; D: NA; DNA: TGTGCCAGTAGTATAGGGGGGGGCCCCTACGAGCAGTACTTC; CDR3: CASSIGGGPYEQYF
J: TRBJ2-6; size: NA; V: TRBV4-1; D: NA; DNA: TGCGCCAGCAGCCAATTACAAATCCCCGGGGCCAACGTCCTGACTTTC; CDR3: CASSQLQIPGANVLTF
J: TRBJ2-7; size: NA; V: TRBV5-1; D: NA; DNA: TGCGCCAGCAGCGCCGGGACACAGTACGAGCAGTACTTC; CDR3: CASSAGTQYEQYF
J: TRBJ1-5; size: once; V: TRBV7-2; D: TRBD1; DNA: TGTGCCAGCAGCTACGGACAGGGGGCGGGTCAGCCCCAGCATTTT; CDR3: CASSYGQGAGQPQHF
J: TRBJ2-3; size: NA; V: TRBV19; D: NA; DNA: TGTGCCAGTAAGGTCACGGGATGGGCTGATACGCAGTATTTT; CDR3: CASKVTGWADTQYF
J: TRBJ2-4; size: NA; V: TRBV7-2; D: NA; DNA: TGTGCCAGCAGCTTAGCGGGGCAGGGTCTGTCCAAAAACATTCAGTACTTC; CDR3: CASSLAGQGLSKNIQYF
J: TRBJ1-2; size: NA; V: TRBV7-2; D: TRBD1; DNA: TGTGCCAGCAGCCCGACAGGGATCTATGGCTACACCTTC; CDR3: CASSPTGIYGYTF
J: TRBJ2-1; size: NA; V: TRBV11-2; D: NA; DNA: TGTGCCAGCAGCCAGACATTATACAATGAGCAGTTCTTC; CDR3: CASSQTLYNEQFF
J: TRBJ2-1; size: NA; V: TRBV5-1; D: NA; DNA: TGCGCCAGCACCCCGGCACTGACTTCTGGAAATGAGCAGTTCTTC; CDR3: CASTPALTSGNEQFF
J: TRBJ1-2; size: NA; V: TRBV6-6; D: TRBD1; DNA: TGTGCCAGCAGTCCCCTCCGCCCGGGACAGCAAGCATCTACTAACTATGGCTACACCTTC; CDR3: CASSPLRPGQQASTNYGYTF
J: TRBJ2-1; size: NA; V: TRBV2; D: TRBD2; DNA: TGTGCCGGCCGCACTAGCGGGACCTTCAATGAGCAGTTCTTC; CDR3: CAGRTSGTFNEQFF
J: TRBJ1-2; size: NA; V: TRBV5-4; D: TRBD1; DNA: TGTGCCAGCAGTCGGAGACAGGGGGAGACCTATGGCTACACCTTC; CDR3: CASSRRQGETYGYTF
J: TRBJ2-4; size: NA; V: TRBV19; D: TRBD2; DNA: TGTGCCAGTAGCATGGGGCGGGAGAGGTCAAAAAACATTCAGTACTTC; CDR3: CASSMGRERSKNIQYF
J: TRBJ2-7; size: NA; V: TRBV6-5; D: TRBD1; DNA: TGTGCCAGCAGTTCGACAGGGAGTCTGTACTTC; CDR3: CASSSTGSLYF
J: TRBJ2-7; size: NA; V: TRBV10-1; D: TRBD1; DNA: TGCGCCAGCAGTGACGGGACAGGGTCTTACGAGCAGTACTTC; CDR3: CASSDGTGSYEQYF
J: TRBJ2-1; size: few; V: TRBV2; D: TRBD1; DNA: TGTGCCAGCAGGCTACAGGGGGGAGAGCAGTTCTTC; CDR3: CASRLQGGEQFF
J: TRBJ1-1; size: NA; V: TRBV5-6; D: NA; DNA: TGTGCCAGCAGCTTGACGGTCGGTCAGGGGTTCAACACTGAAGCTTTCTTT; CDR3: CASSLTVGQGFNTEAFF
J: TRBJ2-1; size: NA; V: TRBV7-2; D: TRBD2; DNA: TGTGCCAGCGGGACTAGCGGAGGCAATGAGCAGTTCTTC; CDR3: CASGTSGGNEQFF
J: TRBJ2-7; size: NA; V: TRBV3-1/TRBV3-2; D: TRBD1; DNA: TGTGCCAGCAGCCCATCGGACAGGGACGAGGACGAGCAGTACTTC; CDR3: CASSPSDRDEDEQYF
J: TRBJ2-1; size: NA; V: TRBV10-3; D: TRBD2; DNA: TGTGCCATCAGTGAGCCCGGACTAGCGGGTCGCTCCTACAATGAGCAGTTCTTC; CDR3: CAISEPGLAGRSYNEQFF
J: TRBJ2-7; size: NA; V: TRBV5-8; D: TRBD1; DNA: TGTGCCAGCAGCTTAGACAGGGCACGCTACGAGCAGTACTTC; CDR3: CASSLDRARYEQYF
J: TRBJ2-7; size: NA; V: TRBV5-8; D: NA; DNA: TGTGCCAGCGACGACATCTACGAGCAGTACTTC; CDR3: CASDDIYEQYF
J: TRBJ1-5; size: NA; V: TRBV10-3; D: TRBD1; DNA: TGTGCCATCAGTGAAGGTTTAGGGACAGGCCCCAATCAGCCCCAGCATTTT; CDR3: CAISEGLGTGPNQPQHF
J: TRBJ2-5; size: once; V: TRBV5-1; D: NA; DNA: TGCGCCAGCAGCTCGGGGACTGCCGGGGAGACCCAGTACTTC; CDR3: CASSSGTAGETQYF
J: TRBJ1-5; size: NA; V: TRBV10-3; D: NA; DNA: TGTGCCATCAAAAAGGGGCCCGGTAATAGCAATCAGCCCCAGCATTTT; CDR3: CAIKKGPGNSNQPQHF
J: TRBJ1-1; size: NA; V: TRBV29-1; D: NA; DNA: TGCAGCGAAAGTTTTATCGGGGGAGGGACTGAAGCTTTCTTT; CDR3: CSESFIGGGTEAFF
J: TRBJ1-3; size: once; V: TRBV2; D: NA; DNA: TGTGCCAGCACTCTCCAGGGGCCTGGAAACACCATATATTTT; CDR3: CASTLQGPGNTIYF
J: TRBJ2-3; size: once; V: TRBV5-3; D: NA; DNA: TGTGCCAGAAGCTGTAGGGAGGTAAGCACAGATACGCAGTATTTT; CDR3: CARSCREVSTDTQYF
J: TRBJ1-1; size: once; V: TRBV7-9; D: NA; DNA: TGTGCCAGCAGCTTTCAGGGAATGAACACTGAAGCTTTCTTT; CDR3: CASSFQGMNTEAFF
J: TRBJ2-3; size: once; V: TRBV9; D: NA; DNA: TGTGCCAGCAGCTTTAAATTCCCAGATACGCAGTATTTT; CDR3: CASSFKFPDTQYF
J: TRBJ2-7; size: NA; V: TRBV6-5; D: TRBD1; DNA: TGTGCCAGCAGGCCCCGTCGGGACAGCACCTACGAGCAGTACTTC; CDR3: CASRPRRDSTYEQYF
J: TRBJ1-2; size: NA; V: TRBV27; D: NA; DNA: TGTGCCAGCAGTTCGGGGACGTACCGTCGGGGGTATGGCTACACCTTC; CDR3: CASSSGTYRRGYGYTF
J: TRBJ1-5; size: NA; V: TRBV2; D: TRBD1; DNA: TGTGCCAGCACCGACAGAGGGGGCGGGAGCAATCAGCCCCAGCATTTT; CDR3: CASTDRGGGSNQPQHF
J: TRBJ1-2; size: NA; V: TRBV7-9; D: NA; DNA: TGTGCCAGCAGCCCCGACAGAGTCTCCTATGGCTACACCTTC; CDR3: CASSPDRVSYGYTF
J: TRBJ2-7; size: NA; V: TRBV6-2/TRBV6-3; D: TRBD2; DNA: TGTGCCAGCAGTGGGGGACTAGCCTACGAGCAGTACTTC; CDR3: CASSGGLAYEQYF
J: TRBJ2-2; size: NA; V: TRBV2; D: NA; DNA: TGTGCCAGCTCAGGGGTTTTTGACACCGGGGAGCTGTTTTTT; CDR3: CASSGVFDTGELFF
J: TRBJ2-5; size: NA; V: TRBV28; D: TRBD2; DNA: TGTGCCAGCAGTTTATCAGCAGATTGGAGCGGGGTCAAAGAGACCCAGTACTTC; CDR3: CASSLSADWSGVKETQYF
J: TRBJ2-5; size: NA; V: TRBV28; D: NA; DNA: TGTGCCAGCAGTTTATTGTACCGGGAGCGCCAAGAGACCCAGTACTTC; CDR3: CASSLLYRERQETQYF
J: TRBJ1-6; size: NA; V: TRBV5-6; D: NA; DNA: TGTGCCAGCAGCTTGGTTCAGGTCAATTCACCCCTCCACTTT; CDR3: CASSLVQVNSPLHF
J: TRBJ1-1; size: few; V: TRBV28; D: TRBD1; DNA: TGTGCCAGCAGTTTAAGTGGACAGGGAAGCAAAGCTGAAGCTTTCTTT; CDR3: CASSLSGQGSKAEAFF
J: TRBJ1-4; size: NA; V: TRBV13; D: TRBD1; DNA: TGTGCCAGCAGCCCATGGACAGGGGGCGGCCTGGCTGAAAAACTGTTTTTT; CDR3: CASSPWTGGGLAEKLFF
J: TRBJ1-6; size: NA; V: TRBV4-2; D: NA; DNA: TGTGCCAGCACCCTCGACCCTGCAGGGGTGAATTCACCCCTCCACTTT; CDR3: CASTLDPAGVNSPLHF
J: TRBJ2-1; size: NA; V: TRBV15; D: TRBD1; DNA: TGTGCCACCAGCAGGGGGGGACAGGGCAGTAGTGAGCAGTTCTTC; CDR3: CATSRGGQGSSEQFF